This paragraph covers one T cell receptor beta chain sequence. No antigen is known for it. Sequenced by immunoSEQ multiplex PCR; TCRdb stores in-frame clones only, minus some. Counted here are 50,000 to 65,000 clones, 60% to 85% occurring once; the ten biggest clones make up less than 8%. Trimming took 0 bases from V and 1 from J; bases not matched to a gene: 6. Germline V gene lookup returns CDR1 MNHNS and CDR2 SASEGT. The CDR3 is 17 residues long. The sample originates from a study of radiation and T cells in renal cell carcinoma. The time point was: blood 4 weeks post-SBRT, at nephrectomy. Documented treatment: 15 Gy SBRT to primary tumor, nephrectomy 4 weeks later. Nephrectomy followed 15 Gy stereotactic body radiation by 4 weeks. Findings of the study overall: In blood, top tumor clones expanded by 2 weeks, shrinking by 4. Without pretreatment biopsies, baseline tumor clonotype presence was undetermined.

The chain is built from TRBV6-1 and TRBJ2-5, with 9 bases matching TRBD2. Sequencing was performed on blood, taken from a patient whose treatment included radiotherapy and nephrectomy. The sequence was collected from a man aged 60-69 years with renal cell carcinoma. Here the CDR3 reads CASSEAGSGGPQETQYF. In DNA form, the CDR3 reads TGTGCCAGCAGTGAAGCGGGTAGCGGGGGCCCCCAAGAGACCCAGTACTTC.